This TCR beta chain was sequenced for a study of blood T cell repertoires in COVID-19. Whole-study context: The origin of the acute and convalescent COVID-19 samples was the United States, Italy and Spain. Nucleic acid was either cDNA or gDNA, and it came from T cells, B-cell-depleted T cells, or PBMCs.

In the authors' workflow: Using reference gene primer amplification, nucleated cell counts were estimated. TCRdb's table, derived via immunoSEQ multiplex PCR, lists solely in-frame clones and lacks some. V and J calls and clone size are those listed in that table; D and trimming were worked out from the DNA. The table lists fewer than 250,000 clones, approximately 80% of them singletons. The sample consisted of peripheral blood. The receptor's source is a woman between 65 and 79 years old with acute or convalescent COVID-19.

The CDR3 loop is CASSQKTGRTTNYGYTF. CDR3 DNA: TGTGCCAGCAGCCAAAAAACAGGCAGGACAACTAACTATGGCTACACCTTC. The chain is built from TRBV7-6 and TRBJ1-2, with D perhaps TRBD1 (5 bases). V was shortened by 5 bases and J by 0 bases, with 19 bases between the two germline ends. CDR1 is SGHVS and CDR2 is FNYEAQ in the germline V gene. The CDR3 is 17 amino acids.